These T cell receptor beta chains were read from a single sample in a study of blood T cell repertoires in COVID-19. Using immunoSEQ multiplex PCR, the repertoire was profiled, and TCRdb retains in-frame clones only, with some absent. This sample has around 240,000 clones, with around 86% found just once. What was sequenced was peripheral blood. All receptors derive from a woman aged 30 to 39 who had recovered from COVID-19. Both conserved end residues are part of each CDR3. Not all rows give a size; the values are once, few, many and, for expanded clones, a class.

v_gene	abundance	j_gene	CDR3aa
TRBV19	-	TRBJ1-5	CASSTGQGRYQPQHF
TRBV4-3	-	TRBJ1-5	CASSLRQGGQPQHF
TRBV29-1	-	TRBJ2-7	CSVGTGFSYEQYF
TRBV19	-	TRBJ1-2	CASSTSTSNYGYTF
TRBV11-3	once	TRBJ2-2	CASSPSAGELFF
TRBV4-1	-	TRBJ1-4	CASSQVGGQGDEKLFF
TRBV6-5	-	TRBJ2-3	CASEFPGTDTQYF
TRBV5-1	-	TRBJ1-2	CASSLESGQGNYGYTF
TRBV11-2	-	TRBJ2-2	CASSPGLAGGLPNTGELFF
TRBV10-3	-	TRBJ2-5	CAIREDRAATQYF
TRBV24-1	-	TRBJ2-5	CATSDSTSGGETQYF
TRBV2	-	TRBJ1-2	CASSEAGTGSDGYTF
TRBV6-4	-	TRBJ1-1	CASARQANTEAFF
TRBV7-9	few	TRBJ1-6	CASSLAETGNSPLHF
TRBV4-1	once	TRBJ2-7	CASSQDGGRYTYEQYF
TRBV7-9	-	TRBJ1-1	CASKGGFGTEAFF
TRBV3-1/TRBV3-2	-	TRBJ2-1	CASSPQGRSYNEQFF
TRBV30	-	TRBJ2-1	CAWSVKGDEQFF
TRBV4-1	-	TRBJ2-1	CASSQGLGGAYNEQFF
TRBV5-6	-	TRBJ2-1	CASRDAGQPYNEQFF
TRBV7-2	-	TRBJ1-3	CASRRQGAGGNTIYF
TRBV9	-	TRBJ2-1	CASSPQGANNEQFF
TRBV6-5	once	TRBJ2-7	CASSSLSGGSYEQYF
TRBV5-1	-	TRBJ1-1	CASSLMGGLVFGTEAFF
TRBV18	-	TRBJ1-4	CASSPARATNEKLFF
TRBV12-3/TRBV12-4	-	TRBJ2-7	CASRGRGQEQYF
TRBV5-1	-	TRBJ2-7	CASSLASGPYEQYF
TRBV9	-	TRBJ1-4	CASSGRAAGNEKLFF
TRBV5-4	once	TRBJ1-1	CASNTDRNRPIF
TRBV28	-	TRBJ2-1	CASSLLANEQFF
TRBV6-6	-	TRBJ1-2	CASSPRGHNYGYTF
TRBV15	-	TRBJ1-1	CATSRGQLNTEAFF
TRBV13	-	TRBJ1-1	CASSLKGARNTEAFF
TRBV6-5	-	TRBJ2-1	CASSFLTWDTRDEQFF
TRBV7-2	-	TRBJ1-1	CASSRTILTNTEAFF
TRBV19	-	TRBJ2-1	CASTLQGAGEQFF
TRBV9	once	TRBJ1-5	CASGPGPGGAQHF
TRBV5-4	-	TRBJ2-5	CASSSRQGQETQYF
TRBV9	-	TRBJ1-2	CASSPDRVGYTF
TRBV15	-	TRBJ2-5	CATGDYPEETQYF
TRBV7-2	-	TRBJ1-4	CASSSPGQSEKLFF
TRBV5-1	few	TRBJ1-5	CASSLDGYSNQPQHF